Each of the 8 T cell receptor beta chains below was sequenced from the same sample in a study of lymphopenia after photon versus proton radiotherapy. TCRdb's table, derived via immunoSEQ multiplex PCR, lists solely in-frame clones and lacks some. The sample lists about 35,000 clones; more than 85% were seen once. Material: peripheral blood, obtained from a patient treated with photon-based radiotherapy. All receptors come from a man aged 55 to 70 with cholangiocarcinoma.

The chain combines TRBV7-9 with TRBJ2-3; D is possibly TRBD1 (5 bases). Germline V gene sequence: CDR1 SEHNR, CDR2 FQNEAQ (reference sequence). This CDR3 is built from 14 residues. V was cut by 3 bases and J by 14 bases, with 21 bases left in between. The CDR3 DNA sequence: TGTGCCAGCAGCTTGTACGAAGGAGCAGGGTGGCGGTATTTT. Amino acids: CASSLYEGAGWRYF.

The genes are TRBV19 and TRBJ2-3, with D possibly matching TRBD2 (5 bases). Looked up from germline, CDR1 is LNHDA and CDR2 is SQIVND (reference sequence). The V end was cut by 6 bases, the J end by 4 bases, with 11 bases between. The CDR3 spans 13 residues. The CDR3 is CASSQSRADTQYF. CDR3 in DNA: TGTGCCAGTAGCCAATCGCGGGCAGATACGCAGTATTTT.

The gene calls are TRBV7-9 and TRBJ1-5; possibly TRBD1 for D (6 bases). The CDR3 is 17 amino acids. The germline CDR1 and CDR2 sequences are SEHNR and FQNEAQ (reference sequence). Trimming shortened V by 0 bases and J by 2 bases, and 14 bases separated the two germline ends. The CDR3 here is CASSLAGTYSGNQPQHF. CDR3 in DNA: TGTGCCAGCAGCTTAGCTGGGACATACTCGGGCAATCAGCCCCAGCATTTT.

The chain has TRBV28 and TRBJ2-3; D is uncertain. With 7 bases removed from V and 7 bases from J, the gap between germline ends came to 9 bases. The CDR3 totals 11 residues. Germline V gives CDR1 MDHEN, CDR2 SYDVKM. CDR3 coding DNA: TGTGCCAGCACCACCCCCTATACGCAGTATTTT. Translating gives CASTTPYTQYF.

The CDR3 loop reads CAITNGGQLEAFF. The CDR3 region has the DNA TGTGCCATCACGAACGGGGGACAACTCGAAGCTTTCTTT. V gene TRBV10-3 combines with J gene TRBJ1-1, with D maybe TRBD1 (6 bases). V gave up 7 bases and J gave up 8 bases, with 17 bases separating them. The CDR3 sequence is 13 residues long. CDR1 ENHRY and CDR2 SYGVKD come from the germline V gene.

This chain connects TRBV18 to TRBJ2-5, with D uncertain. Trimming left V 5 bases short and J 5 bases short, with 9 bases between. CDR1 is KGHSH, CDR2 LQKENI, per germline. This CDR3 has 12 residues. The CDR3 protein is CASSSSDETQYF. The CDR3, as DNA: TGTGCCAGCTCATCCTCAGACGAGACCCAGTACTTC.

V is TRBV7-2 and J is TRBJ2-1; D not resolved. CDR3 length: 15 residues. With 1 base removed from V and 5 bases from J, the gap between germline ends came to 12 bases. Germline assignment: CDR1 SGHTA and CDR2 FQGNSA. CDR3 bases: TGTGCCAGCAGCTTAGTTGCTACCTCTGACAATGAGCAGTTCTTC. It is translated as CASSLVATSDNEQFF.

The chain uses TRBV7-9 and TRBJ1-3, with D maybe TRBD1 (5 bases). The length of the CDR3 is 16 residues. Trimming removed 5 bases from V and 2 bases from J, with 16 bases in between. The V gene's germline CDR1 is SEHNR and CDR2 FQNEAQ (reference sequence). CDR3 nucleotide sequence: TGTGCCAGCAGCAAACAGGACCCAAGGGCTGGAAACACCATATATTTT. Amino acids: CASSKQDPRAGNTIYF.